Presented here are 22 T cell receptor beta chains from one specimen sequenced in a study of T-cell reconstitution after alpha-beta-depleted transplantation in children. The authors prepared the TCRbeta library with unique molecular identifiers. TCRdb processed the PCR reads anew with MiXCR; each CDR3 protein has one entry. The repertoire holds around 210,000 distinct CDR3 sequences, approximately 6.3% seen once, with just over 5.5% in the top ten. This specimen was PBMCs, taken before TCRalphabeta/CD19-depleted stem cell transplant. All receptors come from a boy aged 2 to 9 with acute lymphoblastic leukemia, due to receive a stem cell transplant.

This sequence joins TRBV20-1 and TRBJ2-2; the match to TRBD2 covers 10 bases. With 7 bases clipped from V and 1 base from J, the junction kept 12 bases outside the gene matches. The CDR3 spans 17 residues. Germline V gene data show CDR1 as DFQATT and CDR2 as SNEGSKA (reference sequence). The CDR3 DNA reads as TGCAGTGTAAGGGCTAGCGGGAGCACGAGGAACACCGGGGAGCTGTTTTTT. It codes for CSVRASGSTRNTGELFF.

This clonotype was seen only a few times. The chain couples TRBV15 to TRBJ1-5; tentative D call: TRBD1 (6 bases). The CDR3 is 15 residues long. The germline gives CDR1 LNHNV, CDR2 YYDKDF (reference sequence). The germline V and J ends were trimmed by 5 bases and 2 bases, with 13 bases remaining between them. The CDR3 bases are TGTGCCACCAGCGGGCGGGGGGGCGGCAATCAGCCCCAGCATTTT. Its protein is CATSGRGGGNQPQHF. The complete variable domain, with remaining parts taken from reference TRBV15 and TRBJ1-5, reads DAMVIQNPRYQVTQFGKPVTLSCSQTLNHNVMYWYQQKSSQAPKLLFHYYDKDFNNEADTPDNFQSRRPNTSFCFLDIRSPGLGDTAMYLCATSGRGGGNQPQHFGDGTRLSIL.

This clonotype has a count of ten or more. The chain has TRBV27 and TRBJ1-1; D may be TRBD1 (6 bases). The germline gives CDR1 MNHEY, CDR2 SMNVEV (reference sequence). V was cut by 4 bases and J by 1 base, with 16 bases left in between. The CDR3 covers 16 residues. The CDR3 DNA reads TGTGCCAGCAGTTCCGTCAACAGGGCCCCGAACACTGAAGCTTTCTTT. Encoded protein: CASSSVNRAPNTEAFF.

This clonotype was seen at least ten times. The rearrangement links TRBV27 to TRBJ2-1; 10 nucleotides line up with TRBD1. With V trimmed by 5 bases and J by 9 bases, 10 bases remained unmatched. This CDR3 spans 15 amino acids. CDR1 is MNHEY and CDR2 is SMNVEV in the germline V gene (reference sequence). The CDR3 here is CASSPRDRGHGEQFF. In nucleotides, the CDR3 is TGTGCCAGCAGTCCCAGAGACAGGGGGCACGGTGAGCAGTTCTTC.

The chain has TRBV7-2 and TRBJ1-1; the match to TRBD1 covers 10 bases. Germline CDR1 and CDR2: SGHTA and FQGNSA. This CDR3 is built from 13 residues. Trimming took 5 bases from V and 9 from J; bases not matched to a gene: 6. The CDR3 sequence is CASSTRQGAKAFF. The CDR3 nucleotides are TGTGCCAGCAGCACCCGACAGGGGGCGAAAGCTTTCTTT. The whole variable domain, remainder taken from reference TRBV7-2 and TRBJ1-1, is GAGVSQSPSNKVTEKGKDVELRCDPISGHTALYWYRQSLGQGLEFLIYFQGNSAPDKSGLPSDRFSAERTGGSVSTLTIQRTQQEDSAVYLCASSTRQGAKAFFGQGTRLTVV.

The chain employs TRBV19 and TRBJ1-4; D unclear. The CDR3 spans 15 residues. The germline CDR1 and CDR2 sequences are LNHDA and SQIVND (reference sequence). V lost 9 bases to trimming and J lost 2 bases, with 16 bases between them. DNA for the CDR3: TGTGCCAGCGGCGACATCCGGGCGACTAATGAAAAACTGTTTTTT. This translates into CASGDIRATNEKLFF.

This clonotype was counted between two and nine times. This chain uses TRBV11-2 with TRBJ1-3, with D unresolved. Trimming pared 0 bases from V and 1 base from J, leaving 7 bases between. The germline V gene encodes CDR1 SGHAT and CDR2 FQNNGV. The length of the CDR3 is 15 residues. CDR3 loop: CASSLDATSGNTIYF. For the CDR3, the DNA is TGTGCCAGCAGCTTAGATGCGACGTCTGGAAACACCATATATTTT.

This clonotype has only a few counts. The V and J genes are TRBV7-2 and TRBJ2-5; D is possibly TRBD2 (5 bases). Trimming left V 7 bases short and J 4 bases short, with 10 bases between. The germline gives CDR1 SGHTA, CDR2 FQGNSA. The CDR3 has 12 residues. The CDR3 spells CASNPGSETQYF. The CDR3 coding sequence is TGTGCCAGCAATCCGGGATCAGAGACCCAGTACTTC.

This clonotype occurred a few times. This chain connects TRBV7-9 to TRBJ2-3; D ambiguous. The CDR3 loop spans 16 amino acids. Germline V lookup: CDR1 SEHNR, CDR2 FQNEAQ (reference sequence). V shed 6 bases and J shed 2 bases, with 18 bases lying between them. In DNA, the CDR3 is TGTGCCAGCAGTAATCGTTGGATGTTGGTCACAGATACGCAGTATTTT. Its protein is CASSNRWMLVTDTQYF.

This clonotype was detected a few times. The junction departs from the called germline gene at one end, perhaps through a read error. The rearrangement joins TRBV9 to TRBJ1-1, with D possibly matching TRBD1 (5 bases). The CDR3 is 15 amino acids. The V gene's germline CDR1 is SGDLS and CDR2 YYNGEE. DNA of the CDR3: TGTGTCAGCAGCGCCCCTCAGGGAATGGAATCTGAAGCTTTCTTT. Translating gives CVSSAPQGMESEAFF.

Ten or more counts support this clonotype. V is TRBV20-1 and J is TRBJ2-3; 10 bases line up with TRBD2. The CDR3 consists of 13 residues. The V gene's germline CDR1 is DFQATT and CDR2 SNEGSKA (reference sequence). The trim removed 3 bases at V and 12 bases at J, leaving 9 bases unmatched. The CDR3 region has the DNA TGCAGTGCTAGTCCAGCGGGGGGGCCTAGTCAGTATTTT. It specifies CSASPAGGPSQYF.

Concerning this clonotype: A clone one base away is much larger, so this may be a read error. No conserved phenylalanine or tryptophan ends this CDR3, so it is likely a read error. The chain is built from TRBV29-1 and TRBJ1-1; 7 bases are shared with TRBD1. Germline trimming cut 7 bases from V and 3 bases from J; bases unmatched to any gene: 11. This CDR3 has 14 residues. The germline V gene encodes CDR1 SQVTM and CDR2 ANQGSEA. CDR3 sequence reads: CSAFTGAGDTEAFC. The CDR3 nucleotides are TGCAGCGCCTTTACAGGGGCGGGGGACACTGAAGCTTTCTGT.

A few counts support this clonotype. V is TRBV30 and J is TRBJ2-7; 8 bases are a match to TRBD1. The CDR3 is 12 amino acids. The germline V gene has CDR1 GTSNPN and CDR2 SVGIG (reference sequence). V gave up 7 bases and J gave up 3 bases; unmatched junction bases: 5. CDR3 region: CALKDRVYEQYF. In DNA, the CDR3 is TGTGCCTTAAAGGACAGGGTCTACGAGCAGTACTTC.

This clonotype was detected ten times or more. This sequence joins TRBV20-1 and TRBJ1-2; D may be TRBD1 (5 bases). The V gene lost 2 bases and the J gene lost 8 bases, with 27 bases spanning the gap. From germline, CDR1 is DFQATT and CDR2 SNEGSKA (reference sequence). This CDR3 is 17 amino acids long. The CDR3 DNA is TGCAGTGCTAGACCCCACACGGGGCAGGCCTTCTATGGGGGCTACACCTTC. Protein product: CSARPHTGQAFYGGYTF.

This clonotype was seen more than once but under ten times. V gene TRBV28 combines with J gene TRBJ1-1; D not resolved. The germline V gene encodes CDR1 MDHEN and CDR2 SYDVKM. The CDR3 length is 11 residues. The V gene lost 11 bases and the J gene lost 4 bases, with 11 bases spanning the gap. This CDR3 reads CASKSSTEAFF. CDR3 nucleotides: TGTGCCTCGAAGTCGAGCACTGAAGCTTTCTTT. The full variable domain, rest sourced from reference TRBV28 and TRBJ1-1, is DVKVTQSSRYLVKRTGEKVFLECVQDMDHENMFWYRQDPGLGLRLIYFSYDVKMKEKGDIPEGYSVSREKKERFSLILESASTNQTSMYLCASKSSTEAFFGQGTRLTVV.

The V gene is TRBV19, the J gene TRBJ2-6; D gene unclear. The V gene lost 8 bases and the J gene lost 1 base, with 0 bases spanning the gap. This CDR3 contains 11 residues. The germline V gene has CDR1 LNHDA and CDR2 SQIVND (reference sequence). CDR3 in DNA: TGTGCCAGTTCTGGGGCCAACGTCCTGACTTTC. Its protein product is CASSGANVLTF.

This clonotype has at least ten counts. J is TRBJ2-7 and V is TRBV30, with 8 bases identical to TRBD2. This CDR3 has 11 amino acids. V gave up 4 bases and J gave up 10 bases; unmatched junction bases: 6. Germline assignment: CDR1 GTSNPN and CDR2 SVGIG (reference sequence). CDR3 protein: CAWIRGGAQYF. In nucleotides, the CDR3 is TGTGCCTGGATCCGGGGGGGCGCACAGTACTTC.

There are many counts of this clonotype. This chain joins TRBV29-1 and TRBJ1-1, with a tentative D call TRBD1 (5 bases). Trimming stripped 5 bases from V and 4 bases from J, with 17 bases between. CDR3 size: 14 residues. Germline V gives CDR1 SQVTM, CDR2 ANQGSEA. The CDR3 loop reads CSVSPGGGGTEAFF. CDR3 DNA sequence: TGCAGCGTTTCACCGGGAGGCGGGGGCACTGAAGCTTTCTTT.

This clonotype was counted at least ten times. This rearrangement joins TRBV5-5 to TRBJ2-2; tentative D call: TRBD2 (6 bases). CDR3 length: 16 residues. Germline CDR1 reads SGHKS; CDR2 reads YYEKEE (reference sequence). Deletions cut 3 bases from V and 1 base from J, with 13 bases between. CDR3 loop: CASSWGVAVNTGELFF. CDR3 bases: TGTGCCAGCAGCTGGGGGGTGGCTGTGAACACCGGGGAGCTGTTTTTT.

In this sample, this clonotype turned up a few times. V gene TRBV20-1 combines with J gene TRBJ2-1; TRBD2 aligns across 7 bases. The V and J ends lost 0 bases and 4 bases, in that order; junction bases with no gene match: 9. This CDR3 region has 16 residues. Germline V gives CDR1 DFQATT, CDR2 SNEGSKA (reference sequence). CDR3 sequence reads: CSARDLGGSAYNEQFF. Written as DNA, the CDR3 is TGCAGTGCTAGAGATTTGGGCGGGAGCGCGTACAATGAGCAGTTCTTC.

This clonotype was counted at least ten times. The CDR3 loop reads CASRANTGRGDHNEQFF. DNA of the CDR3: TGTGCCAGCAGGGCGAACACGGGGCGGGGGGACCACAATGAGCAGTTCTTC. This chain uses TRBV13 with TRBJ2-1; TRBD2 matches 8 bases. Trimming removed 6 bases from V and 5 bases from J; junction bases left unmatched: 15. The germline V gene has CDR1 PRHDT and CDR2 FYEKMQ (reference sequence). This CDR3 comprises 17 residues. Full variable domain (remainder filled in from reference TRBV13 and TRBJ2-1): AAGVIQSPRHLIKEKRETATLKCYPIPRHDTVYWYQQGPGQDPQFLISFYEKMQSDKGSIPDRFSAQQFSDYHSELNMSSLELGDSALYFCASRANTGRGDHNEQFFGPGTRLTVL.

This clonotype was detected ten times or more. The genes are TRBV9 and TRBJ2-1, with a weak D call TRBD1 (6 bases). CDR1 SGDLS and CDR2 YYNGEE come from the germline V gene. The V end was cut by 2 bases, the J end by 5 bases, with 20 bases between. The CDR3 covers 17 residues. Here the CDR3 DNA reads TGTGCCAGCAGCGTGGGAGAAGGGGGAAATTGGGACAATGAGCAGTTCTTC. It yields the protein CASSVGEGGNWDNEQFF.